This T cell receptor (beta chain) was recorded in a study of beta chain features in type 1 diabetes. Expressed TCRB transcripts were sequenced because the entire RNA isolate underwent reverse transcription. The assay was immunoSEQ multiplex PCR, and TCRdb's table has in-frame clones only and misses some. The data show hundreds of thousands of clones, roughly 12% seen once. This clone has a handful of counts. V was clipped by 0 bases and J by 6 bases, with 12 bases between them. CDR1 and CDR2 (germline): PRHDT, FYEKMQ (reference sequence). This CDR3 is built from 15 residues. The sample comprised naive CD4+ T cells from blood. The receptor comes from a man in his late teens or twenties in good health. The V gene is TRBV13, the J gene TRBJ2-4; D may be TRBD2 (6 bases). CDR3 coding DNA: TGTGCCAGCAGCTTAGGGGGACTCACTTCAAACATTCAGTACTTC. It is translated as CASSLGGLTSNIQYF. Variable domain in full (rest from reference TRBV13 and TRBJ2-4): AAGVIQSPRHLIKEKRETATLKCYPIPRHDTVYWYQQGPGQDPQFLISFYEKMQSDKGSIPDRFSAQQFSDYHSELNMSSLELGDSALYFCASSLGGLTSNIQYFGAGTRLSVL.